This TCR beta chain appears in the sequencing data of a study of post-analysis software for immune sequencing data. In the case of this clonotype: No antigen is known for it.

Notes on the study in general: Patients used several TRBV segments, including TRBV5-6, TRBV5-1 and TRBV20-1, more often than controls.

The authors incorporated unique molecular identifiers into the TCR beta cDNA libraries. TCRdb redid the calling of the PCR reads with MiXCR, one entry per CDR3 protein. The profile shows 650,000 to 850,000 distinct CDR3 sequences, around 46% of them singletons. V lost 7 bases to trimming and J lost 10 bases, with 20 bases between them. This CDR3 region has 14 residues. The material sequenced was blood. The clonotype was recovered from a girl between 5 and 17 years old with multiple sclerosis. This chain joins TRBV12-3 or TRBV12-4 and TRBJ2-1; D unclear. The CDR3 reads CASTALGLGGEQFF. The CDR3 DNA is TGTGCCAGCACCGCCCTTGGGTTGGGCGGCGAGCAGTTCTTC.